A single sample is the source of the 24 T cell receptor beta chains below, sequenced in a study of control samples from healthy donors and cancer patients. Generated by immunoSEQ multiplex PCR, the TCRdb table keeps only in-frame clones and is missing some. The top ten hold about 7.2% of the sample, which has around 120,000 clones, just over 90% seen once. The source material was blood. The source is a woman younger than 30 in good health.

V usage is TRBV30 and J usage is TRBJ1-5; no clear D gene. V lost 0 bases and J 3 bases, leaving 9 bases between the germline ends. This CDR3 spans 14 amino acids. Germline CDR1 reads GTSNPN; CDR2 reads SVGIG (reference sequence). The CDR3 coding sequence is TGTGCCTGGAGTGTCGAAACCCCCAATCAGCCCCAGCATTTT. Translated: CAWSVETPNQPQHF.

Of note for this clone: Other DNA sequences in the sample encode the same CDR3. The CDR3 coding sequence is TGTGCCAGCAGAACCGGGGGGTACAGGGCAGGTGGCACGAACACTGAAGCTTTCTTT. Translating it yields CASRTGGYRAGGTNTEAFF. The chain recombines TRBV27 with TRBJ1-1, with a tentative D call TRBD1 (6 bases). CDR1 is MNHEY and CDR2 is SMNVEV in the germline V gene (reference sequence). The CDR3 has 19 amino acids. Trimming pared 6 bases from V and 1 base from J, leaving 27 bases between.

This clone appeared once. This chain joins TRBV5-1 and TRBJ2-1; TRBD2 agrees at 12 bases. The CDR3 is 14 amino acids. Germline-derived CDR1 and CDR2 are SGHRS and YFSETQ. The V and J ends lost 4 bases and 8 bases, in that order; junction bases with no gene match: 4. The CDR3 here is CASSRTSGIYEQFF. Written as DNA, the CDR3 is TGCGCCAGCAGCCGGACTAGCGGGATATATGAGCAGTTCTTC.

The chain employs TRBV5-1 and TRBJ1-2, with no clear D. The germline V gene has CDR1 SGHRS and CDR2 YFSETQ. The CDR3 sequence is 15 residues long. V was trimmed by 5 bases and J by 0 bases, leaving 14 bases between them. The DNA of the CDR3 is TGCGCCAGCAGAACAGTGGTCAATTCTAACTATGGCTACACCTTC. Translated: CASRTVVNSNYGYTF.

J is TRBJ2-5 and V is TRBV7-9; 8 bases align to TRBD1. Looked up from germline, CDR1 is SEHNR and CDR2 is FQNEAQ (reference sequence). This CDR3 has 16 amino acids. V trimming: 4 bases; J trimming: 5 bases; junction bases outside the gene matches: 12. CDR3 DNA: TGTGCCAGCAGCTCCTCCTCGACAGGGGTCATGGAGACCCAGTACTTC. This encodes CASSSSSTGVMETQYF. Based on the CDR3 plus reference TRBV7-9 and TRBJ2-5, the full variable domain is DTGVSQNPRHKITKRGQNVTFRCDPISEHNRLYWYRQTLGQGPEFLTYFQNEAQLEKSRLLSDRFSAERPKGSFSTLEIQRTEQGDSAMYLCASSSSSTGVMETQYFGPGTRLLVL.

The V gene is TRBV6-5, the J gene TRBJ1-2, with D unresolved. Germline V gene sequence: CDR1 MNHEY, CDR2 SVGAGI. V lost 0 bases to trimming and J lost 3 bases, with 8 bases between them. CDR3 length: 14 amino acids. The CDR3 DNA is TGTGCCAGCAGTTACTCGGCAGGCGACTATGGCTACACCTTC. Translation gives CASSYSAGDYGYTF.

V and J are TRBV28 and TRBJ1-4, with 8 bases aligning to TRBD1. From germline, CDR1 is MDHEN and CDR2 SYDVKM. The CDR3 covers 13 residues. The J segment lost 10 bases and the V segment lost 4 bases, leaving 5 bases of the junction unmatched. The CDR3 loop reads CASSSGQGLKLFF. CDR3 in DNA: TGTGCCAGCAGTTCCGGACAGGGCCTAAAACTGTTTTTT.

The V call is TRBV12-3 or TRBV12-4, the J call TRBJ1-6; maybe TRBD1 (5 bases). The CDR3 has 13 residues. V lost 9 bases and J 6 bases, leaving 12 bases between the germline ends. DNA of the CDR3: TGTGCCAGTTTCCGGGGGGGTAATTCACCCCTCCACTTT. Amino acid sequence: CASFRGGNSPLHF.

The chain couples TRBV4-3 to TRBJ2-1; 8 bases agree with TRBD1. The CDR3 spans 18 residues. V gave up 0 bases and J gave up 4 bases; unmatched junction bases: 11. Germline CDR1 LGHNA, CDR2 YSLEER. CDR3 DNA sequence: TGCGCCAGCAGCCAAGATCCCCAGGGGGCAGGGTTGTACAATGAGCAGTTCTTC. This gives the protein CASSQDPQGAGLYNEQFF.

The chain couples TRBV28 to TRBJ2-7; tentatively, D is TRBD1 or TRBD2 (5 bases each). The CDR3 totals 15 residues. V was trimmed by 1 base and J by 2 bases, leaving 12 bases between them. Germline V gives CDR1 MDHEN, CDR2 SYDVKM. This CDR3 reads CASSLSGTTTYEQYF. The CDR3 DNA reads TGTGCCAGCAGTTTATCCGGGACCACTACCTACGAGCAGTACTTC.

The chain carries TRBV6-2 or TRBV6-3 and TRBJ2-3; TRBD2 aligns across 9 bases. The CDR3 extends over 16 amino acids. Germline-derived CDR1 and CDR2 are MNHEY and SVGEGT. V lost 4 bases and J lost 6; bases outside the gene matches: 11. The CDR3, as DNA: TGTGCCAGCAGTTTCCTGAGCGGGACTAGCAGGGATACGCAGTATTTT. Its translation is CASSFLSGTSRDTQYF.

The rearrangement joins TRBV6-5 to TRBJ1-6; possibly TRBD1 for D (6 bases). CDR1 and CDR2 (germline): MNHEY, SVGAGI. CDR3 length equals 15 residues. V was pared by 6 bases and J by 9 bases, with 18 bases between. The DNA of the CDR3 is TGTGCCAGCAGAACTCACTCAGGGGATGGTTCACCCCTCCACTTT. This encodes CASRTHSGDGSPLHF.

The J gene is TRBJ1-6, the V gene TRBV9; D is perhaps TRBD1 (5 bases). Trimming cost V 7 bases and J 3 bases, with 20 bases left between them. The CDR3 spans 17 residues. CDR1 SGDLS and CDR2 YYNGEE come from the germline V gene. CDR3: CASCGETVPNYNSPLHF. The CDR3 coding sequence is TGTGCCAGCTGTGGTGAGACAGTCCCCAACTATAATTCACCCCTCCACTTT.

This chain connects TRBV28 to TRBJ1-1, with D tentatively TRBD1 (5 bases). From germline, CDR1 is MDHEN and CDR2 SYDVKM. V lost 4 bases and J lost 1, with 10 bases in between. The CDR3 has 14 residues. The CDR3: CASSSSGWNTEAFF. Here the CDR3 DNA reads TGTGCCAGCAGTTCCTCAGGGTGGAACACTGAAGCTTTCTTT.

V usage is TRBV19 and J usage is TRBJ2-7; 9 bases line up with TRBD1. Germline V gene sequence: CDR1 LNHDA, CDR2 SQIVND (reference sequence). The CDR3 spans 15 residues. Trimming cost V 5 bases and J 5 bases; bases outside gene matches: 10. The CDR3 DNA sequence: TGTGCCAGTAGTCCAACCGGGACAGGGACGAACGAGCAGTACTTC. This translates into CASSPTGTGTNEQYF.

This clone was detected only a few times. Other nucleotide sequences in the sample specify the same CDR3. V is TRBV4-3 and J is TRBJ2-1; TRBD2 agrees at 9 bases. The CDR3 sequence is 16 residues long. V trimming: 1 base; J trimming: 3 bases; junction bases outside the gene matches: 4. Germline CDR1 reads LGHNA; CDR2 reads YSLEER. The CDR3 DNA follows: TGCGCCAGCAGCCAAGCCGCGGGGGGGCACTACAATGAGCAGTTCTTC. The encoded protein is CASSQAAGGHYNEQFF.

Notes on this clone: Other DNA sequences of this sample code for an identical CDR3. V gene TRBV30 combines with J gene TRBJ1-1; 7 bases line up with TRBD1. The germline V gene encodes CDR1 GTSNPN and CDR2 SVGIG (reference sequence). The V gene end was trimmed by 0 bases and the J gene end by 4 bases; junction bases not matched to a gene: 2. CDR3 size: 13 residues. CDR3 bases: TGTGCCTGGAGTGTACAGGGGAGCACTGAAGCTTTCTTT. As protein: CAWSVQGSTEAFF.

The chain joins TRBV19 to TRBJ1-6; 9 nucleotides align to TRBD1. V gave up 8 bases and J gave up 11 bases; unmatched junction bases: 7. The CDR3 is 13 residues long. CDR1 is LNHDA and CDR2 is SQIVND in the germline V gene (reference sequence). CDR3 coding DNA: TGTGCCAGTGGGGGGACAGGGACGGCACCCCTCCACTTT. Its translation: CASGGTGTAPLHF.

This CDR3 is CASSFSSGSEQYF. CDR3 in DNA: TGTGCCAGCAGCTTCTCATCAGGGTCCGAGCAGTACTTC. J is TRBJ2-7 and V is TRBV5-4; tentatively, D is TRBD1 (5 bases). Germline CDR1 SGHNT, CDR2 YYREEE (reference sequence). V was pared by 2 bases and J by 6 bases, with 12 bases between. CDR3 length: 13 residues.

This clone appeared once. This chain links TRBV19 with TRBJ2-7; D not certain. V lost 4 bases to trimming and J lost 0 bases, with 13 bases between them. Germline loops: CDR1 LNHDA, CDR2 SQIVND (reference sequence). CDR3 length: 15 residues. The CDR3 is CASSTSALSSYEQYF. Written as DNA, the CDR3 is TGTGCCAGTAGTACCAGCGCCCTTAGCTCCTACGAGCAGTACTTC.

V usage is TRBV2 and J usage is TRBJ2-7; 7 positions match TRBD1. Trimming removed 6 bases from V and 3 bases from J; junction bases left unmatched: 8. This CDR3 is built from 14 residues. Germline CDR1 is SNHLY and CDR2 is FYNNEI. CDR3 bases: TGTGCCAGCAGGGCCGGGACAGACAGCTACGAGCAGTACTTC. This gives the protein CASRAGTDSYEQYF.

The chain links TRBV7-3 to TRBJ2-3; a possible D gene is TRBD2 (6 bases). The CDR3 covers 15 residues. Trimming cost V 1 base and J 0 bases, with 8 bases left between them. Germline CDR1 SGHTA, CDR2 FQGTGA. The CDR3 is CASSLNRGSTDTQYF. The CDR3 nucleotides are TGTGCCAGCAGCTTAAACCGGGGGAGCACAGATACGCAGTATTTT. Supplemented by reference TRBV7-3 and TRBJ2-3, the full variable domain reads GAGVSQTPSNKVTEKGKYVELRCDPISGHTALYWYRQSLGQGPEFLIYFQGTGAADDSGLPNDRFFAVRPEGSVSTLKIQRTERGDSAVYLCASSLNRGSTDTQYFGPGTRLTVL.

This clone was seen a single time. The rearrangement joins TRBV19 to TRBJ2-2; TRBD2 aligns across 8 bases. Trimming took 8 bases from V and 1 from J; bases not matched to a gene: 15. CDR1 and CDR2 (germline): LNHDA, SQIVND (reference sequence). This CDR3 contains 18 residues. In DNA, the CDR3 is TGTGCCAGTTCCGGGGGGGTGTTGGTCCATAAGAACACCGGGGAGCTGTTTTTT. Translation: CASSGGVLVHKNTGELFF. The whole variable domain, remainder taken from reference TRBV19 and TRBJ2-2, is DGGITQSPKYLFRKEGQNVTLSCEQNLNHDAMYWYRQDPGQGLRLIYYSQIVNDFQKGDIAEGYSVSREKKESFPLTVTSAQKNPTAFYLCASSGGVLVHKNTGELFFGEGSRLTVL.

V usage is TRBV28 and J usage is TRBJ2-7, with unresolved D. The germline V gene has CDR1 MDHEN and CDR2 SYDVKM. Trimming removed 6 bases at V and 3 bases at J, with 9 bases between. The CDR3 has 12 residues. The DNA for the CDR3 is TGTGCCAGCAGACTGGGCGACTACGAGCAGTACTTC. Translating gives CASRLGDYEQYF.